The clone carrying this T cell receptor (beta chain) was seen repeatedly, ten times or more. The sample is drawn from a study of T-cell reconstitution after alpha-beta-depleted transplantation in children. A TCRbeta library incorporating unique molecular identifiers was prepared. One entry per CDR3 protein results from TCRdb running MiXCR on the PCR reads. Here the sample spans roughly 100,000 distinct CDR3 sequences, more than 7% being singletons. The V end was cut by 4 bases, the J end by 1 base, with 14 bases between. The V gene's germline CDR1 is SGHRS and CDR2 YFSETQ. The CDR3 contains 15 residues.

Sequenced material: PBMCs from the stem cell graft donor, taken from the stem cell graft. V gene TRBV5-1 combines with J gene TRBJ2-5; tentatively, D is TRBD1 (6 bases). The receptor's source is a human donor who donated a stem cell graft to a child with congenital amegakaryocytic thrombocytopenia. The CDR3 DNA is TGCGCCAGCAGCAAAGGGGGTATCGCCCAAGAGACCCAGTACTTC. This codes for CASSKGGIAQETQYF.